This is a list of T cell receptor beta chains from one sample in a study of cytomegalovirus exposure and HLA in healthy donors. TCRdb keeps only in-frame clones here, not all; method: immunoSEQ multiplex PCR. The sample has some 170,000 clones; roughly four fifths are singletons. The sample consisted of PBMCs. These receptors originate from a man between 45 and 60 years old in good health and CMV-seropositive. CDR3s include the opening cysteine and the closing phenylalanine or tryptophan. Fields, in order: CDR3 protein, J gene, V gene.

CDR3: CASRAGGLLTGELFF; J: TRBJ2-2; V: TRBV28
CDR3: CASSQYGTSGDNEQFF; J: TRBJ2-1; V: TRBV4-1
CDR3: CASSLRTSAQVYEQYF; J: TRBJ2-7; V: TRBV9
CDR3: CACVCNQPQHF; J: TRBJ1-5; V: TRBV25-1
CDR3: CASSFRASGRVPDTQYF; J: TRBJ2-3; V: TRBV5-1
CDR3: CASSPRTVPGNEQFF; J: TRBJ2-1; V: TRBV5-1
CDR3: CSSQGAQGTEAFF; J: TRBJ1-1; V: TRBV29-1
CDR3: CASSYRGLGNEQYF; J: TRBJ2-7; V: TRBV7-9
CDR3: CASSLRGNDYGYTF; J: TRBJ1-2; V: TRBV5-4
CDR3: CASSQGPVVRYNEQFF; J: TRBJ2-1; V: TRBV4-1
CDR3: CASSLGGSLGQGSEQYF; J: TRBJ2-7; V: TRBV13
CDR3: CASNPTGLAVEQFF; J: TRBJ2-1; V: TRBV7-9
CDR3: CASSYEGTAQYF; J: TRBJ2-3; V: TRBV6-6
CDR3: CASRQSLLAPSNEQFF; J: TRBJ2-1; V: TRBV4-3
CDR3: CASSLPAGVTNEQYF; J: TRBJ2-7; V: TRBV28
CDR3: CASSSRTGGSEQYF; J: TRBJ2-7; V: TRBV7-2
CDR3: CAISGAGAGGTEAFF; J: TRBJ1-1; V: TRBV10-3
CDR3: CASSIDLFGGRPNTEAFF; J: TRBJ1-1; V: TRBV19
CDR3: CASSYSFSVPEAFF; J: TRBJ1-1; V: TRBV6-5
CDR3: CASSYPNDRVHEKLFF; J: TRBJ1-4; V: TRBV6-8
CDR3: CASSYPAGELFF; J: TRBJ2-2; V: TRBV7-3
CDR3: CATSRDPPPGGNQPQHF; J: TRBJ1-5; V: TRBV15
CDR3: CASSCLRDGASHEQYF; J: TRBJ2-7; V: TRBV13
CDR3: CASSSGQGLGYTF; J: TRBJ1-2; V: TRBV11-2
CDR3: CASSLYASNSNQPQHF; J: TRBJ1-5; V: TRBV7-6
CDR3: CAISGGSWGQPQHF; J: TRBJ1-5; V: TRBV10-3
CDR3: CASSSDRGGYEQYF; J: TRBJ2-7; V: TRBV5-1
CDR3: CASRGDRGGNSPLHF; J: TRBJ1-6; V: TRBV2
CDR3: CASSVWGRILSPLHF; J: TRBJ1-6; V: TRBV2
CDR3: CASSPGTSGGREETQYF; J: TRBJ2-5; V: TRBV9
CDR3: CASSIRGTGTYSNQPQHF; J: TRBJ1-5; V: TRBV19
CDR3: CSSPTGGKSYGYTF; J: TRBJ1-2; V: TRBV29-1
CDR3: CASSLWTAGGRNQHF; J: TRBJ1-5; V: TRBV28
CDR3: CASSSRQGAYHEQYF; J: TRBJ2-7; V: TRBV5-8
CDR3: CASSVTGNYGYTF; J: TRBJ1-2; V: TRBV9
CDR3: CASSRDRGRGGELFF; J: TRBJ2-2; V: TRBV18
CDR3: CASSRRATGTNSPLHF; J: TRBJ1-6; V: TRBV4-2
CDR3: CAISESQDRGEQYF; J: TRBJ2-7; V: TRBV10-3
CDR3: CASSVGPVYNEQFF; J: TRBJ2-1; V: TRBV9